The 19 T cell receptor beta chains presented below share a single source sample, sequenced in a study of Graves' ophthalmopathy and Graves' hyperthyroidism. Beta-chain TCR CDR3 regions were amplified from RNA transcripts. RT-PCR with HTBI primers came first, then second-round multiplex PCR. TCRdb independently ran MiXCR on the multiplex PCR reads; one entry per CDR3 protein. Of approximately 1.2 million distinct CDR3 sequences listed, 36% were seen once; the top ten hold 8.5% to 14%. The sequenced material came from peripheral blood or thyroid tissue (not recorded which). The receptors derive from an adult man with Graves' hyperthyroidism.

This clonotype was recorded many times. The CDR3 protein is CASSPGHVLYEQYF. The CDR3 DNA sequence: TGTGCCAGCAGCCCGGGACACGTCCTCTACGAGCAGTACTTC. The chain carries TRBV7-9 and TRBJ2-7, with D possibly TRBD1 on 6 matching bases. Germline CDR1 and CDR2: SEHNR and FQNEAQ (reference sequence). Trimming took 5 bases from V and 3 from J, leaving 14 bases between them. CDR3 size: 14 residues.

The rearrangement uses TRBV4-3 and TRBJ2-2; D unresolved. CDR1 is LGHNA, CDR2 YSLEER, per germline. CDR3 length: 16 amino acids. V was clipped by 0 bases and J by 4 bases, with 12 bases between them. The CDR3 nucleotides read TGCGCCAGCAGCCAAGACGGAACAAAGGTCACCGGGGAGCTGTTTTTT. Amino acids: CASSQDGTKVTGELFF.

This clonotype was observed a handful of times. The CDR3 DNA reads as TGTGCCAGCAGTTACGCCGGGACGCAATCCTACGAGCAGTACTTC. It translates to CASSYAGTQSYEQYF. The V and J genes are TRBV6-6 and TRBJ2-7, with D perhaps given as TRBD1 or TRBD2 (5 bases each). CDR1 and CDR2 from the germline V gene are MNHNY and SVGAGI (reference sequence). Deletions cut 2 bases from V and 1 base from J, with 12 bases between. The CDR3 loop spans 15 amino acids.

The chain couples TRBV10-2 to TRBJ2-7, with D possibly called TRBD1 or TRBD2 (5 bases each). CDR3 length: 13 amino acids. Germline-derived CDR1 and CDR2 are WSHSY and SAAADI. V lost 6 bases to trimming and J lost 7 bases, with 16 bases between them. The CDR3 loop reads CASRKRGANEQYF. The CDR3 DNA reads TGCGCCAGCAGAAAGCGAGGGGCGAATGAGCAGTACTTC.

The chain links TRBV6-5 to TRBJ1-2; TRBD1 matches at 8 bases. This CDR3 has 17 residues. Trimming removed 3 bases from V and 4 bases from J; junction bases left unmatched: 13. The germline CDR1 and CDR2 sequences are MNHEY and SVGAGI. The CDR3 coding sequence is TGTGCCAGCAGTTATGGGCAGGGGACAGGCGCCCTCTATGGCTACACCTTC. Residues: CASSYGQGTGALYGYTF.

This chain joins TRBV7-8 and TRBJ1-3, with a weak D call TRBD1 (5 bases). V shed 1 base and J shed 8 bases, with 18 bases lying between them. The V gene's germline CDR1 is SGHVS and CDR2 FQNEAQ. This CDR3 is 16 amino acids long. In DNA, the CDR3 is TGTGCCAGCAGCTTAGAAGTCGGGGCCCTCGAGGACACCATATATTTT. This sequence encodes CASSLEVGALEDTIYF.

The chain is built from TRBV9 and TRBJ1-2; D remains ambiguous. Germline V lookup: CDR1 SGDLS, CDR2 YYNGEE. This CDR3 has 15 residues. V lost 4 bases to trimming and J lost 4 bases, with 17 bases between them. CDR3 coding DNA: TGTGCCAGCAGCTCATCTTCCGGGTTCAGCTATGGCTACACCTTC. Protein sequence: CASSSSSGFSYGYTF.

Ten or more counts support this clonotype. CDR3 DNA: TGTGCCAGCAGTTTGATGGCGGGAGGAAACACCATATATTTT. Translated: CASSLMAGGNTIYF. The chain couples TRBV12-3 or TRBV12-4 to TRBJ1-3; no reliable D call. CDR3 length equals 14 residues. V gave up 3 bases and J gave up 4 bases, with 10 bases separating them.

The CDR3 is CATSDAPQHF. The CDR3 DNA reads as TGTGCCACCAGTGATGCCCCGCAGCATTTT. V usage is TRBV24-1 and J usage is TRBJ1-5; unclear D gene. Germline lookup yields CDR1 KGHDR and CDR2 SFDVKD. V lost 3 bases, J lost 13 bases, and 6 bases lay in between. The CDR3 extends over 10 amino acids.

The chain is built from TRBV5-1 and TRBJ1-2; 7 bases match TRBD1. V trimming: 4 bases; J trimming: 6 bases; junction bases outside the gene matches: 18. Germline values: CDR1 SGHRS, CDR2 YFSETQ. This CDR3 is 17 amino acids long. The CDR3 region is CASSPGTAFEIIDGYTF. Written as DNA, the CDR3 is TGCGCCAGCAGCCCTGGGACAGCTTTCGAAATCATAGATGGCTACACCTTC.

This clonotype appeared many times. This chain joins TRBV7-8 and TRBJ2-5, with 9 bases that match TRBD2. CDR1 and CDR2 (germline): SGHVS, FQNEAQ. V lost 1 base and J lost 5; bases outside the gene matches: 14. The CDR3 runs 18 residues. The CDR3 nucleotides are TGTGCCAGCAGCTTAGTCCGCTTTCGCGGGAGGGACTCGGAGACCCAGTACTTC. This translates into CASSLVRFRGRDSETQYF.

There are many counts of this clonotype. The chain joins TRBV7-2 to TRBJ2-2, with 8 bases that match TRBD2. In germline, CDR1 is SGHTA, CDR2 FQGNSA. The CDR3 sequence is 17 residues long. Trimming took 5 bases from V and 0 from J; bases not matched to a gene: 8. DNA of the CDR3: TGTGCCAGCAGCCGTAGCGGGGCAGGGGCGAACACCGGGGAGCTGTTTTTT. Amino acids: CASSRSGAGANTGELFF.

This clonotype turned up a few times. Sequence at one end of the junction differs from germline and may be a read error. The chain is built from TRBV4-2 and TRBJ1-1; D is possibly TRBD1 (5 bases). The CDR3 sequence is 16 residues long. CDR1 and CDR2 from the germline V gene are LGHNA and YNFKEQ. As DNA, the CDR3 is TGTGCCAGCACCGCCAGGATCAGGGAAGAGGTAACTGAAGCTTCCTTT. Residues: CASTARIREEVTEASF.

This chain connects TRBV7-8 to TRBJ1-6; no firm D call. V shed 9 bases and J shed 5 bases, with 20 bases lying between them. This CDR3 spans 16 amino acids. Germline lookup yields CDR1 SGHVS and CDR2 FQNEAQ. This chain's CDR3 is CASAPTRAVNNSPLHF. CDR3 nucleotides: TGTGCCAGTGCCCCCACCCGGGCCGTAAATAATTCACCCCTCCACTTT.

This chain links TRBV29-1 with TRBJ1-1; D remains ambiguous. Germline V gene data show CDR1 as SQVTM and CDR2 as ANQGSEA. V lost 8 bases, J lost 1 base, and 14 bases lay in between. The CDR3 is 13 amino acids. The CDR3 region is CSLNRGGNTEAFF. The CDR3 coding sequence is TGCAGCTTAAATCGGGGAGGGAACACTGAAGCTTTCTTT. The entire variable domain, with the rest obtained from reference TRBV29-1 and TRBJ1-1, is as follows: SAVISQKPSRDICQRGTSLTIQCQVDSQVTMMFWYRQQPGQSLTLIATANQGSEATYESGFVIDKFPISRPNLTFSTLTVSNMSPEDSSIYLCSLNRGGNTEAFFGQGTRLTVV.

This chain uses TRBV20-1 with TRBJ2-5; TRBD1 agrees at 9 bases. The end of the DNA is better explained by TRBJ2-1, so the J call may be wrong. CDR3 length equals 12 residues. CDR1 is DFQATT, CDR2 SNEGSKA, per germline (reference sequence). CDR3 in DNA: TGCAGTGGGACGGGACAGGGCAATGAGCAGTTCTTC. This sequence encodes CSGTGQGNEQFF.

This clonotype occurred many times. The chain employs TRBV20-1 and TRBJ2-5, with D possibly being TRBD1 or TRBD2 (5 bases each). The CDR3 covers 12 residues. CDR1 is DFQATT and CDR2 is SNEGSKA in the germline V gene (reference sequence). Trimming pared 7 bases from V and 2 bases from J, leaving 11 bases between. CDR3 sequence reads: CSGDRNQETQYF. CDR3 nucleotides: TGCAGTGGGGACCGTAATCAAGAGACCCAGTACTTC.

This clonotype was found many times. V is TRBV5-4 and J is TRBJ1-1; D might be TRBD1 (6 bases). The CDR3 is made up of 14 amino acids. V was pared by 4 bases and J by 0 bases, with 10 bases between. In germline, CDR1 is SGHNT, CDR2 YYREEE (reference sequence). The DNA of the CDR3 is TGTGCCAGCAGCGAAGGACAGCTGAACACTGAAGCTTTCTTT. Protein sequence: CASSEGQLNTEAFF.

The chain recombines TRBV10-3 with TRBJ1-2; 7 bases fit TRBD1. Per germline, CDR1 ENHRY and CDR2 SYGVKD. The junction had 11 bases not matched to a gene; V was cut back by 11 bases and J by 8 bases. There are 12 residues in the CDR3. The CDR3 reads CASGKDRLGYTF. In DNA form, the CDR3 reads TGTGCCTCAGGGAAGGACAGGTTGGGCTACACCTTC.